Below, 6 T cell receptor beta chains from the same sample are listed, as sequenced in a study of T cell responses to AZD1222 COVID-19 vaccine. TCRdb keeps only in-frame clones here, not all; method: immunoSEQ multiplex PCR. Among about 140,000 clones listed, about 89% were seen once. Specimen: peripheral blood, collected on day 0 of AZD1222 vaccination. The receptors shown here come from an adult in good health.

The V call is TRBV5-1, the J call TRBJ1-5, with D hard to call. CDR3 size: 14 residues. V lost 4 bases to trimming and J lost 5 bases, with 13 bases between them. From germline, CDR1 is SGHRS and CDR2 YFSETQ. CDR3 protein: CASSPGPAYQPQHF. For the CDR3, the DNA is TGCGCCAGCAGCCCTGGTCCGGCTTATCAGCCCCAGCATTTT.

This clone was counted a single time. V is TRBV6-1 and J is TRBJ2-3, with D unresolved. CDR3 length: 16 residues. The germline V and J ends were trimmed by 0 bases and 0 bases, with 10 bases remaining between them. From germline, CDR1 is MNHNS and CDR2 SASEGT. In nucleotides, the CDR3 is TGTGCCAGCAGTGAAGCGTACCAGACAAGCACAGATACGCAGTATTTT. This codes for CASSEAYQTSTDTQYF.

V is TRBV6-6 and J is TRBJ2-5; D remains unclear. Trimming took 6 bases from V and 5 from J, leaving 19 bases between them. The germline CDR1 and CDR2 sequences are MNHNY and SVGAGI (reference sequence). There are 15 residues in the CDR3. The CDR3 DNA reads TGTGCCAGCAGCCCGGCGAATTTAGCTGGTGAGACCCAGTACTTC. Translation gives CASSPANLAGETQYF.

This chain's CDR3 is CASSIDRGHGNEQFF. Here the CDR3 DNA reads TGTGCCAGTAGTATCGATAGGGGGCACGGCAATGAGCAGTTCTTC. The gene calls are TRBV19 and TRBJ2-1; 7 bases fit TRBD1. The CDR3 totals 15 residues. Germline V gene data show CDR1 as LNHDA and CDR2 as SQIVND (reference sequence). The junction had 8 bases not matched to a gene; V was cut back by 3 bases and J by 6 bases.

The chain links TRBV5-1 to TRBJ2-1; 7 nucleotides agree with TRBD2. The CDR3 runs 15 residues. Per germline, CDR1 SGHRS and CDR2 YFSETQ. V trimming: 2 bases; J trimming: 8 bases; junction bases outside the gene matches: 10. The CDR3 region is CASSLPAGHMDEQFF. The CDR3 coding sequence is TGCGCCAGCAGCTTACCAGCGGGGCATATGGATGAGCAGTTCTTC.

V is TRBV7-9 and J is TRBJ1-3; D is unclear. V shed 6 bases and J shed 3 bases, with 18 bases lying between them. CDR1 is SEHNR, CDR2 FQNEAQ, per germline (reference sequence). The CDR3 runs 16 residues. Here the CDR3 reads CASSSSVLSSGNTIYF. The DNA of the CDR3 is TGTGCCAGCAGTTCCTCCGTTTTGTCCAGTGGAAACACCATATATTTT.